The entry below gives a single T cell receptor (beta chain) sequence along with its context. The antigen this receptor binds is unknown. Per-base quality was not reported, and no clone a single base away is much larger than it. Donors were healthy HIV-negative adults with no recently reported acute infections or vaccinations. All donors were Caucasian adults living in Nashville, Tennessee, USA. CD4+ T cells were enriched through magnetic negative selection, after which naive cells were positively selected on CD45RA and the remaining negative fraction served as the memory subset. After blood collection by leukapheresis, PBMCs were isolated using Ficoll-Histopaque density gradient centrifugation and then cryopreserved in the vapor phase of liquid nitrogen. Analytical flow cytometry was used to check the purity and quantity of every magnetically sorted T cell population. Each sorted fraction had its genomic DNA isolated and then quantified by UV absorbance on a Nanodrop 2000c.

These data are taken from a study of shared clonotypes between healthy human individuals (dated by TCRdb to about 2020). About the study as a whole: Three men and two women, aged 18 to 49 years, made up the cohort. For each donor, three plates each were used for CD4 naive and CD4 memory, two plates were used for CD8 naive, and one plate was used for CD8 memory. To estimate repertoire size and how much clonotypes are shared between individuals, the study performed deep sequencing of blood TCR repertoires from a few healthy adults. Different laboratories and diverse techniques were used to prepare libraries and sequence TCR repertoires, to increase sequencing depth and limit assay-specific biases. Each donor's leukapheresis produced roughly between about 0.85 and 10 billion PBMCs. The paper's findings and limits, for the study overall: Even with the large sequencing depth, rarefaction of the sorted-subset datasets indicated that sequencing was incomplete. Because the study included a small number of donors, the genetic and exposure-history diversity represented was limited. Larger estimated clonotype richness was generally found for naive subsets than for memory subsets. Approximately 5% of naive CD4, more than 3% of naive CD8, 2.3% of memory CD4, and over 0.35% of memory CD8 clonotypes were shared across a handful of donors. Sampling was limited to blood, and TCR repertoires in tissue likely differ from TCR repertoires in blood. Compared with non-shared clonotypes, the clonotypes found in all four sorted-subset donors had higher generation probabilities. Based on pairwise subsampling, the degree of clonotype sharing among donors was expected to be affected by sequencing depth.

Using the deep immunoSEQ assay, TCR CDR3 regions were amplified from genomic DNA by multiplex PCR. Extracted genomic DNA from each cell subset was distributed evenly across all wells of several immunoSEQ 96-well plates, and each plate was treated as a replicate. For sorted subsets, each replicate PCR was loaded with 200 to 250 ng genomic DNA, equivalent to some 27,000 T cell genomes. Purified libraries were quantified with a Qubit 3.0 fluorometer, sized on a Bioanalyzer 2100, and re-quantified with the KAPA Library Quantification kit. A separate single-read 150-cycle Illumina NextSeq 550 flow cell was used to sequence each immunoSEQ 96-well plate. The paper's data handling went like this. Because the immunoSEQ output held only junctional sequences and lacked quality scores, the filtering could not match the filtering applied to full-length reads. Sequences were annotated with PyIR, a Python wrapper for IgBLAST v1.9, and V/J genes and CDR3 were assigned using IMGT germline references. Any read was removed if the V/J assignment was weak (E-value above 1e-6), the CDR3 was missing, or the read contained stop codons, out-of-frame junctions, or ambiguous translated residues. A V3J clonotype was defined by an identical inferred V gene, J gene, and CDR3 amino acid sequence. Percentage overlap between repertoires was computed as shared unique clonotypes divided by the size of the smaller repertoire. RTK rarefaction, the Chao1 estimator, and Recon v2.1 estimates of unobserved clonotypes were used to assess repertoire richness. For all TCRbeta clonotypes obtained by the gDNA method from four donors, generation probabilities were computed with OLGA. Held by TCRdb, this immuneACCESS table contains in-frame sequences only and omits some clones. Under half of the omission traces to an unresolved V gene where checked; the cause of the rest is unknown. D and trimming come from the DNA, and the V and J calls and clone size come from that table. The sample profile shows about 960,000 clones; about three quarters of them were found once. The top ten clonotypes cover about 1.5% of the sample.

Sequencing used memory CD4+ T cells sorted from blood. The label giving this sample's cell subset or site can be read as: CD45RA-negative fraction. This receptor was identified in a man between 18 and 35 years old in good health.

The CDR3 loop reads CASSPGQGRNTEAFF. The bases are TGTGCCAGCAGTCCGGGACAGGGACGGAACACTGAAGCTTTCTTT. The chain is made from TRBV11-3 and TRBJ1-1; 9 of the junction bases match TRBD1. Based on the germline V gene, the CDR1 and CDR2 sequences are SGHNT and YENEEA. V is pruned by 6 bases and J by 1 base, leaving 6 bases of the junction without a gene match. From cysteine to phenylalanine, the CDR3 is 15 amino acids long. The only DNA kept is the CDR3, 45 bases in frame from the first base.